This TCR beta chain derives from a study of T cell repertoires in cytomegalovirus infection. Study details: Matching HLA type and CMV infection were both indicated by public TCR beta signatures.

V was cut by 0 bases and J by 5 bases, with 8 bases left in between. The germline gives CDR1 SGHTA, CDR2 FQGTGA. The CDR3 totals 14 residues. Study-wide points: It was HLA-C-restricted CMV-specific TCR beta clonotypes that dominated the response ex vivo.

As for this clonotype: Its antigen is not known.

TCRdb called the reads again in MiXCR, with one record for every CDR3 protein. The sample records around 300,000 distinct CDR3 sequences, 9.5% being singletons. The V and J genes are TRBV7-3 and TRBJ2-1, with a weak D call TRBD2 (5 bases). Sequencing input: PBMCs. This receptor was obtained from a human donor in good health (CMV status not recorded). Some clones in this sample may be carry-over from other donors' samples. The CDR3 DNA reads TGTGCCAGCAGCTTAACTCTACTAGACAATGAGCAGTTCTTC. Its protein product is CASSLTLLDNEQFF.